The 20 T cell receptor beta chains presented below share a single source sample, sequenced in a study of regulatory T cells in long-lasting Graves disease. Stated time point: newly diagnosed GD, antithyroid drugs for less than 3 months. After RNA was extracted from PBMCs, the TCR library was made from it. Sequencing libraries for TCR beta were prepared with iRepertoire HTBI primers and Arm-PCR of CDR3 regions. TCRdb re-derived calls from the multiplex PCR reads in MiXCR, one entry per CDR3 protein. The data show 350,000 to 550,000 distinct CDR3 sequences, with roughly 15% seen just once and about a quarter held by the top ten. Separately, the same data were catalogued under a study of T cells in Graves' hyperthyroidism and ophthalmopathy.

The sample here was peripheral blood mononuclear cells (PBMCs), taken at new diagnosis, from a patient treated with antithyroid drugs. These receptors originate from a woman aged 18-30 years with Graves disease.

This clonotype was detected a few times. V is TRBV9 and J is TRBJ2-1; D possibly corresponds to TRBD1 (6 bases). Trimming shortened V by 0 bases and J by 3 bases, and 10 bases separated the two germline ends. Germline V gives CDR1 SGDLS, CDR2 YYNGEE. CDR3 length: 15 residues. The CDR3 DNA is TGTGCCAGCAGCGTAGAAGGGGGTAGCTACAATGAGCAGTTCTTC. Protein product: CASSVEGGSYNEQFF.

The rearrangement links TRBV7-8 to TRBJ2-1, with TRBD2 matching over 7 bases. CDR3 size: 19 residues. The germline V gene has CDR1 SGHVS and CDR2 FQNEAQ. The trim removed 0 bases at V and 1 base at J, leaving 12 bases unmatched. Written as DNA, the CDR3 is TGTGCCAGCAGCTTAGCAGGGGAGGGGTGGGTCCAATCCTACAATGAGCAGTTCTTC. It encodes CASSLAGEGWVQSYNEQFF.

The J gene is TRBJ1-5, the V gene TRBV2; 7 nucleotides line up with TRBD1. The V and J ends lost 8 bases and 2 bases, in that order; junction bases with no gene match: 3. There are 13 residues in the CDR3. Germline assignment: CDR1 SNHLY and CDR2 FYNNEI. CDR3 amino acids: CASVGQGNQPQHF. DNA of the CDR3: TGTGCCAGCGTCGGACAGGGCAATCAGCCCCAGCATTTT.

The chain links TRBV20-1 to TRBJ2-2, with 7 bases fitting TRBD2. CDR3 length: 16 residues. In germline, CDR1 is DFQATT, CDR2 SNEGSKA (reference sequence). With V trimmed by 4 bases and J by 0 bases, 8 bases remained unmatched. In nucleotides, the CDR3 is TGCAGTGCTAACAGACTAGCTCAAACGAACACCGGGGAGCTGTTTTTT. It specifies CSANRLAQTNTGELFF.

In this sample, this clonotype turned up once. A far bigger clonotype differs at one base, so this is likely a read error. The rearrangement joins TRBV7-3 to TRBJ2-7; 8 nucleotides line up with TRBD1. This CDR3 comprises 14 residues. Germline loops: CDR1 SGHTA, CDR2 FQGTGA. J lost 5 bases, V lost 5 bases, and 8 bases had no gene match. DNA for the CDR3: TGTGCCAGCAGCCGGGGACAGGTTATTGACGAGCAGTACTTC. Translated, it gives CASSRGQVIDEQYF. The full variable domain, in which reference TRBV7-3 and TRBJ2-7 provide the parts outside the CDR3, is GAGVSQTPSNKVTEKGKYVELRCDPISGHTALYWYRQSLGQGPEFLIYFQGTGAADDSGLPNDRFFAVRPEGSVSTLKIQRTERGDSAVYLCASSRGQVIDEQYFGPGTRLTVT.

There are many counts of this clonotype. J is TRBJ2-1 and V is TRBV12-3 or TRBV12-4; a weak D match, TRBD2 (5 bases). The CDR3 is 14 residues long. Deletions cut 7 bases from V and 3 bases from J, with 13 bases between. Here the CDR3 DNA reads TGTGCCAGCATGCGAGACTACCTCTACAATGAGCAGTTCTTC. Translation gives CASMRDYLYNEQFF.

In its sample, this clonotype was seen many times. CDR3 loop: CASSVGLAYEQYF. The CDR3 nucleotides read TGTGCCAGCAGCGTGGGCCTGGCTTACGAGCAGTACTTC. V usage is TRBV7-9 and J usage is TRBJ2-7; D remains ambiguous. Trimming removed 5 bases at V and 4 bases at J, with 12 bases between. Germline V CDR1 and CDR2: SEHNR, FQNEAQ (reference sequence). The CDR3 totals 13 residues.

This clonotype has ten or more counts. The chain uses TRBV28 and TRBJ2-4, with TRBD1 matching over 11 bases. From germline, CDR1 is MDHEN and CDR2 SYDVKM. This CDR3 has 13 residues. J gave up 8 bases and V 6 bases, and 3 bases lay outside the gene matches. CDR3 in amino acids: CASRTGQGDIQYF. The DNA for the CDR3 is TGTGCCAGCAGGACGGGACAGGGGGACATTCAGTACTTC. The full variable domain, completed using reference TRBV28 and TRBJ2-4, is DVKVTQSSRYLVKRTGEKVFLECVQDMDHENMFWYRQDPGLGLRLIYFSYDVKMKEKGDIPEGYSVSREKKERFSLILESASTNQTSMYLCASRTGQGDIQYFGAGTRLSVL.

This clonotype was picked up many times. The chain couples TRBV2 to TRBJ2-1; 11 bases agree with TRBD2. Germline loops: CDR1 SNHLY, CDR2 FYNNEI. There are 15 residues in the CDR3. V lost 6 bases to trimming and J lost 4 bases; unmatched junction nucleotides: 5. This chain's CDR3 is CASSPTSGGYNEQFF. The CDR3 DNA is TGTGCCAGCAGCCCCACTAGCGGGGGATACAATGAGCAGTTCTTC.

The CDR3 nucleotides are TGTGCCAGCAGTTACTCGGCAGCCGATACGCAGTATTTT. Protein: CASSYSAADTQYF. V gene TRBV6-5 combines with J gene TRBJ2-3; D gene uncertain. V dropped 0 bases and J dropped 6 bases, with 7 bases sitting between them. The germline V gene encodes CDR1 MNHEY and CDR2 SVGAGI. This CDR3 comprises 13 residues.

This clonotype was observed at least ten times. This chain uses TRBV5-6 with TRBJ2-3; TRBD1 aligns across 8 bases. The CDR3 sequence is 14 residues long. Germline V CDR1 and CDR2: SGHDT, YYEEEE. V trimming: 4 bases; J trimming: 6 bases; junction bases outside the gene matches: 7. The CDR3 DNA is TGTGCCAGCAGCAAGGACAGGGTAGCGGATACGCAGTATTTT. Protein product: CASSKDRVADTQYF.

Remarks on this clonotype: Since a much larger clone is just one base distant, this may be a read error. V usage is TRBV27 and J usage is TRBJ2-7, with TRBD1 identical over 11 bases. CDR3 length equals 13 residues. Germline V CDR1 and CDR2: MNHEY, SMNVEV (reference sequence). DNA for the CDR3: TGTGCCAGCAGTTTTAAGGGACAGGGGGAAAAAATCTTC. Residues: CASSFKGQGEKIF.

This clonotype was seen a handful of times. The chain joins TRBV6-4 to TRBJ2-1, with TRBD2 matching over 7 bases. The CDR3 covers 13 residues. CDR1 and CDR2 from the germline V gene are MRHNA and SNTAGT. Unmatched junction bases numbered 5, after V lost 2 bases and J lost 10 bases. DNA for the CDR3: TGTGCCAGCAGTGACACTCCGGGAGGCGAGCAGTTCTTC. It translates to CASSDTPGGEQFF.

Concerning this clonotype: This probably arose from a read error, given a far larger clone one base away. The J gene is TRBJ2-1, the V gene TRBV20-1; TRBD1 matches at 7 bases. V lost 0 bases, J lost 12 bases, and 8 bases stayed unmatched. The CDR3 has 13 amino acids. Germline loops: CDR1 DFQATT, CDR2 SNEGSKA (reference sequence). The CDR3 loop is CSARDPDRQAQFF. In DNA, the CDR3 is TGCAGTGCTAGAGATCCGGACAGGCAGGCGCAGTTCTTC.

The V call is TRBV6-9, the J call TRBJ2-5; 8 positions agree with TRBD2. Germline V lookup: CDR1 MNHGY, CDR2 SVAAGI. Trimming cost V 3 bases and J 2 bases; bases outside gene matches: 5. The CDR3 consists of 15 residues. The CDR3 spells CASSYPGRAQETQYF. The CDR3 DNA reads TGTGCCAGCAGTTACCCCGGGAGGGCACAAGAGACCCAGTACTTC.

This clonotype was recorded at least ten times. The chain couples TRBV28 to TRBJ2-1; TRBD2 aligns across 8 bases. The CDR3 spans 13 residues. Per germline, CDR1 MDHEN and CDR2 SYDVKM. The J segment lost 6 bases and the V segment lost 2 bases, leaving 0 bases of the junction unmatched. DNA of the CDR3: TGTGCCAGCAGTTTAGCGGGGGGCAATGAGCAGTTCTTC. Its translation is CASSLAGGNEQFF. The complete variable domain, with remaining parts taken from reference TRBV28 and TRBJ2-1, reads DVKVTQSSRYLVKRTGEKVFLECVQDMDHENMFWYRQDPGLGLRLIYFSYDVKMKEKGDIPEGYSVSREKKERFSLILESASTNQTSMYLCASSLAGGNEQFFGPGTRLTVL.

This clonotype was counted between two and nine times. The gene calls are TRBV7-3 and TRBJ2-2; possibly TRBD2 for D (5 bases). In germline, CDR1 is SGHTA, CDR2 FQGTGA. Trimming took off 4 bases at V and 5 bases at J, with 8 bases between the two ends. The CDR3 runs to 13 residues. The CDR3 DNA follows: TGTGCCAGCAGCTCAACTAGTACCGGGGAGCTGTTTTTT. Protein product: CASSSTSTGELFF.

This rearrangement joins TRBV11-2 to TRBJ2-5; 8 nucleotides line up with TRBD2. The CDR3 is made up of 15 amino acids. The germline V gene encodes CDR1 SGHAT and CDR2 FQNNGV. J was trimmed by 2 bases and V by 5 bases; bases with no gene match: 7. The CDR3 DNA follows: TGTGCCAGCAGCCGGGGACTAGGGCCACAAGAGACCCAGTACTTC. It encodes CASSRGLGPQETQYF. Full variable domain (remainder filled in from reference TRBV11-2 and TRBJ2-5): EAGVAQSPRYKIIEKRQSVAFWCNPISGHATLYWYQQILGQGPKLLIQFQNNGVVDDSQLPKDRFSAERLKGVDSTLKIQPAKLEDSAVYLCASSRGLGPQETQYFGPGTRLLVL.

This clonotype has at least ten counts. CDR3 sequence: CASSTYESDTQYF. As DNA, the CDR3 is TGTGCCAGCAGCACTTACGAATCAGATACGCAGTATTTT. V gene TRBV7-2 combines with J gene TRBJ2-3; D not resolved. From germline, CDR1 is SGHTA and CDR2 FQGNSA. The CDR3 length is 13 residues. The V end was cut by 5 bases, the J end by 4 bases, with 10 bases between.

The sample holds many counts of this clonotype. The chain carries TRBV11-1 and TRBJ2-1; the D call may be TRBD1 or TRBD2 (5 bases each). Germline V gene sequence: CDR1 SGHAT, CDR2 FQDESV (reference sequence). This CDR3 has 15 residues. Between the trimmed V and J ends, which lost 6 bases and 0 bases, there was a span of 12 bases. The chain's CDR3 is CASRPGTGSYNEQFF. CDR3 nucleotides: TGTGCCAGCAGGCCCGGGACGGGCTCCTACAATGAGCAGTTCTTC.